These T cell receptor beta chains were read from a single sample in a study of blood T cell repertoires in COVID-19. TCRdb's copy holds only in-frame clones and misses some; the assay was immunoSEQ multiplex PCR. Among about 87,000 clones listed, about 85% were seen once. The specimen sequenced was peripheral blood. These receptors all come from an elderly woman with COVID-19, enrolled during active disease. CDR3s include the opening cysteine and the closing phenylalanine or tryptophan. D genes are given only for firm matches. Clone size is given for some rows only: seen once, a few or many times, or a class if the clone is expanded.

d_call clone_size j_call v_call cdr3_nt cdr3_aa
NA NA TRBJ2-7 TRBV11-2 TGTGCCAGCAGCTTAGGCAGGGGGGTACCCTACGAGCAGTACTTC CASSLGRGVPYEQYF
NA NA TRBJ2-7 TRBV7-9 TGTGCCAGCAGCTTAGTAGCACGGCAGGGCGGCGAGCAGTACTTC CASSLVARQGGEQYF
TRBD1 NA TRBJ1-2 TRBV5-8 TGTGCCAGCAGCCTAAAGGACAGGGCTCGCTATGGCTACACCTTC CASSLKDRARYGYTF
TRBD1 few TRBJ1-5 TRBV2 TGTGCCAGCAGTGATCAGGGGGCAGGAGGCAATCAGCCCCAGCATTTT CASSDQGAGGNQPQHF
NA NA TRBJ2-5 TRBV18 TGTGCCAGCTCCCCTAAAGAGACCCAGTACTTC CASSPKETQYF
TRBD1 NA TRBJ1-1 TRBV27 TGTGCCAGCACTACCGCCAGGGGGCGCTTCGGTATGAACACTGAAGCTTTCTTT CASTTARGRFGMNTEAFF
NA NA TRBJ1-5 TRBV21-1 TGTGCCAGCAGGAAGGGGGGGGCTCAGCCCCAGCATTTT CASRKGGAQPQHF
NA NA TRBJ2-1 TRBV9 TGTGCCAGCAGCGTAGGGTCACTAGCCCTCAATGAGCAGTTCTTC CASSVGSLALNEQFF
TRBD1 NA TRBJ2-1 TRBV15 TGTGCCACCAGCAGGGAACAGGGGTTTGAGCAGTTCTTC CATSREQGFEQFF
TRBD2 NA TRBJ2-7 TRBV7-6 TGTGCCAGCAGCTTAGCTGCCACTAGCGGGAGTCTCCTACCCTACGAGCAGTACTTC CASSLAATSGSLLPYEQYF
TRBD2 NA TRBJ2-1 TRBV15 TGTGCCACCAGCAGACAAAGCGGGAAATTCGCCGATGAGCAGTTCTTC CATSRQSGKFADEQFF
NA NA TRBJ2-2 TRBV18 TGTGCCAGCTCACCCCAGGGGTACACCGGGGAGCTGTTTTTT CASSPQGYTGELFF
NA NA TRBJ2-7 TRBV28 TGTGCCAGCAGTTCTCAACGGTACGAGCAGTACTTC CASSSQRYEQYF
NA NA TRBJ1-2 TRBV27 TGTGCCAGCAGTTTATCCTTCGGGATAGGTGGCTACACCTTC CASSLSFGIGGYTF
NA NA TRBJ1-6 TRBV19 TGTGCCAGTAGTATCCAGGGAGGGAGCTCCTATAATTCACCCCTCCACTTT CASSIQGGSSYNSPLHF
NA NA TRBJ2-1 TRBV5-8 TGTGCCAGCAGCACATACCTGGGGGGCTACAATGAGCAGTTCTTC CASSTYLGGYNEQFF
NA NA TRBJ2-5 TRBV29-1 TGCAGCGTTCGACCTCCGGGACACAGAGAGACCCAGTACTTC CSVRPPGHRETQYF
NA NA TRBJ1-5 TRBV27 TGTGCCAGCAGTTTCGGCGGGGGGGCAGGGCCCCAGCATTTT CASSFGGGAGPQHF
TRBD1 NA TRBJ1-2 TRBV6-6 TGTGCCAGCAGTTACGCCGACAGGGCCGCTGGCTACACCTTC CASSYADRAAGYTF
NA NA TRBJ2-3 TRBV10-1 TGCGCCAGCAGTGGGGTAGCAGATGATACGCAGTATTTT CASSGVADDTQYF
TRBD1 NA TRBJ1-3 TRBV15 TGTGCCACCAGCGGCAGGACAGGGAGTGGAAACACCATATATTTT CATSGRTGSGNTIYF
NA NA TRBJ2-1 TRBV7-2 TGTGCCAGCAGCTTAGGGAGGGAGAATGAGCAGTTCTTC CASSLGRENEQFF
NA NA TRBJ2-6 TRBV2 TGTGCCAGCAGTGAACAGGGTGCTGGGGCCAACGTCCTGACTTTC CASSEQGAGANVLTF
NA NA TRBJ2-7 TRBV21-1 TGTGCCAGCAGCTCTTCCCCGGGAGGCTCCTACGAGCAGTACTTC CASSSSPGGSYEQYF
TRBD2 NA TRBJ2-7 TRBV7-2 TGTGCCAGCAGCTTAACTAGCGGGAAGTCCTACGAGCAGTACTTC CASSLTSGKSYEQYF
NA NA TRBJ2-7 TRBV5-8 TGTGCCAGCAGCAGATACAGGGTCACCTACGAGCAGTACTTC CASSRYRVTYEQYF
NA few TRBJ1-5 TRBV3-1/TRBV3-2 TGTGCCAGCAGCCAGACGGGACTTCCAAAAACTGGGGAGCATCAGCCCCAGCATTTT CASSQTGLPKTGEHQPQHF
NA NA TRBJ2-6 TRBV3-1/TRBV3-2 TGTGCCAGCAGCCAAGTTAGTGTGGCTGGGGCCAACGTCCTGACTTTC CASSQVSVAGANVLTF
NA NA TRBJ1-1 TRBV5-8 TGTGCCAGCAGCACAAATCGGGGACTACCCTCGGGCACTGAAGCTTTCTTT CASSTNRGLPSGTEAFF
NA NA TRBJ2-2 TRBV13 TGTGCCAGCAGCTTACGTAGGACAGTAAACGGGGAGCTGTTTTTT CASSLRRTVNGELFF
NA NA TRBJ1-1 TRBV2 TGTGCCAGCAGAGGACCTAGCGACTCAGCTTTCTTT CASRGPSDSAFF
NA NA TRBJ2-2 TRBV7-5 TGTGTCAGAAGCTTAAGGCAGCGGGAGAGCACCGGGGAGCTGTTTTTT CVRSLRQRESTGELFF
NA NA TRBJ1-1 TRBV28 TGTGCCAGCAGTTTAGGAGCATCAAAGCGGGGTTTCTTT CASSLGASKRGFF
NA once TRBJ1-3 TRBV2 TGTGCCAGCACTAAGGGGAACTCTGGAAACACCATATATTTT CASTKGNSGNTIYF